This T cell receptor beta chain was identified during a study of graft-versus-host responses after intestinal transplantation. Study background: Each transplant was multivisceral, liver-intestinal, or isolated intestinal. Study-level results: Ileal or blood samples showed some GvH clones first, and such clones were also found in recipient marrow.

Processed graft tissue released its intraepithelial and lamina propria lymphocytes. Of note for this clone: Antigen specificity is unknown.

Generated by immunoSEQ multiplex PCR, the TCRdb table keeps only in-frame clones and is missing some. Found here are 20,000 to 25,000 clones, roughly 79% of them singletons; the top ten hold approximately 3.3%. The sequenced sample was ileum tissue, obtained 12 days after intestinal transplant. The receptor was derived from a human patient who received an intestinal transplant, so some T cells may come from the graft donor.

The CDR3 region is CASSSWTPLGDEQFF. The CDR3 bases are TGTGCCAGTAGTTCCTGGACTCCCCTCGGTGATGAGCAGTTCTTC. This chain joins TRBV19 and TRBJ2-1, with TRBD2 as a possible D gene (5 bases). This CDR3 has 15 residues. V dropped 5 bases and J dropped 8 bases, with 19 bases sitting between them. In germline, CDR1 is LNHDA, CDR2 SQIVND (reference sequence). The full variable domain, completed using reference TRBV19 and TRBJ2-1, is DGGITQSPKYLFRKEGQNVTLSCEQNLNHDAMYWYRQDPGQGLRLIYYSQIVNDFQKGDIAEGYSVSREKKESFPLTVTSAQKNPTAFYLCASSSWTPLGDEQFFGPGTRLTVL.